What follows are 30 T cell receptor beta chains derived from one specimen sequenced in a study of blood T cell repertoires in COVID-19. The data were produced by immunoSEQ multiplex PCR, yet TCRdb's version contains in-frame clones alone and is incomplete. The data contain about 300,000 clones, just under 90% of them singletons. The specimen sequenced was peripheral blood. The receptors here all came from a woman in her twenties or thirties with COVID-19, enrolled during active disease.

The J gene is TRBJ2-7, the V gene TRBV12-2; TRBD1 is the table's D call, not checked against the DNA. TRBV12-2 is assigned pseudogene status. The CDR3 runs 16 residues. The CDR3: CASRCGRGRRTYEQYF. Here the CDR3 DNA reads TGTGCAAGTCGCTGTGGCAGGGGGCGCCGGACCTACGAGCAGTACTTC.

This clone has a single count. The chain carries TRBV7-9 and TRBJ2-5, with D hard to call. The CDR3 consists of 12 residues. Germline values: CDR1 SEHNR, CDR2 FQNEAQ (reference sequence). The V end was cut by 11 bases, the J end by 1 base, with 11 bases between. The CDR3 DNA is TGTGCCTCCCTCGGCGGCCAAGAGACCCAGTACTTC. This sequence encodes CASLGGQETQYF.

The V call is TRBV29-1, the J call TRBJ2-5; D gene ambiguous. Germline V gene data show CDR1 as SQVTM and CDR2 as ANQGSEA. This CDR3 comprises 13 residues. With 4 bases removed from V and 0 bases from J, the gap between germline ends came to 9 bases. The CDR3 loop is CSVVGAHQETQYF. In nucleotides, the CDR3 is TGCAGCGTTGTAGGAGCTCACCAAGAGACCCAGTACTTC.

V and J are TRBV5-4 and TRBJ1-2; D might be TRBD1 (6 bases). Trimming left V 0 bases short and J 1 base short, with 10 bases between. The CDR3 sequence is 15 residues long. Per the germline V gene, CDR1 is SGHNT and CDR2 is YYREEE (reference sequence). CDR3 DNA sequence: TGTGCCAGCAGCTTGGTAGGGGGTGATAACTATGGCTACACCTTC. Its protein is CASSLVGGDNYGYTF.

The V and J genes are TRBV28 and TRBJ1-1; D perhaps matches TRBD1 (6 bases). Germline V gives CDR1 MDHEN, CDR2 SYDVKM. The CDR3 runs to 15 residues. Trimming left V 6 bases short and J 8 bases short, with 22 bases between. The CDR3 DNA follows: TGTGCCAGCAGGTTCTTCCGGCTGATCAGGGGAGAAGCTTTCTTT. The encoded protein is CASRFFRLIRGEAFF.

The V gene is TRBV5-1, the J gene TRBJ2-1, with D unclear. Germline V gives CDR1 SGHRS, CDR2 YFSETQ. There are 12 residues in the CDR3. Trimming left V 0 bases short and J 8 bases short, with 6 bases between. The CDR3 here is CASSLGADEQFF. The CDR3 coding sequence is TGCGCCAGCAGCTTGGGGGCTGATGAGCAGTTCTTC.

This chain uses TRBV10-3 with TRBJ1-1; D unresolved. CDR3 length equals 13 residues. From germline, CDR1 is ENHRY and CDR2 SYGVKD. V was shortened by 6 bases and J by 2 bases, with 10 bases between the two germline ends. CDR3 sequence: CAIRSQVNTEAFF. In nucleotides, the CDR3 is TGTGCCATCAGGAGTCAGGTTAACACTGAAGCTTTCTTT.

The rearrangement joins TRBV20-1 to TRBJ1-1, with TRBD1 as a possible D gene (6 bases). V was shortened by 3 bases and J by 11 bases, with 13 bases between the two germline ends. In germline, CDR1 is DFQATT, CDR2 SNEGSKA (reference sequence). The CDR3 spans 11 residues. In DNA form, the CDR3 reads TGCAGTGCTAGGACAGAGGGGGATGCTTTCTTT. Protein: CSARTEGDAFF.

The chain has TRBV5-5 and TRBJ1-5; tentatively, D is TRBD1 (6 bases). The CDR3 sequence is 13 residues long. The germline gives CDR1 SGHKS, CDR2 YYEKEE (reference sequence). V was shortened by 2 bases and J by 11 bases, with 14 bases between the two germline ends. The CDR3 DNA is TGTGCCAGCAGCTTTAAGGACAGAATGGCCCAGCATTTT. Encoded protein: CASSFKDRMAQHF. Complete variable domain (other parts from reference TRBV5-5 and TRBJ1-5): DAGVTQSPTHLIKTRGQQVTLRCSPISGHKSVSWYQQVLGQGPQFIFQYYEKEERGRGNFPDRFSARQFPNYSSELNVNALLLGDSALYLCASSFKDRMAQHFGDGTRLSIL.

This sequence joins TRBV9 and TRBJ1-6; 9 positions agree with TRBD1. Germline CDR1 is SGDLS and CDR2 is YYNGEE. With 4 bases clipped from V and 10 bases from J, the junction kept 6 bases outside the gene matches. This CDR3 has 14 residues. This CDR3 reads CASSTGQGVSPLHF. The CDR3 region has the DNA TGTGCCAGCAGCACGGGACAGGGTGTCTCACCCCTCCACTTT.

This chain connects TRBV2 to TRBJ2-3; 8 nucleotides align to TRBD2. Germline V gene sequence: CDR1 SNHLY, CDR2 FYNNEI. This CDR3 has 15 residues. Trimming cost V 6 bases and J 3 bases; bases outside gene matches: 8. The CDR3 spells CASRAGGAVTDTQYF. The DNA of the CDR3 is TGTGCCAGCAGAGCCGGGGGGGCAGTTACAGATACGCAGTATTTT.

The CDR3, as DNA: TGTGCCAGCAGCCAACCTCGGGGGACCCAGTACTTC. Its protein is CASSQPRGTQYF. The chain carries TRBV7-2 and TRBJ2-5; D perhaps matches TRBD2 (5 bases). Trimming took 5 bases from V and 7 from J, leaving 11 bases between them. This CDR3 has 12 amino acids. Germline loops: CDR1 SGHTA, CDR2 FQGNSA.

This chain uses TRBV5-6 with TRBJ2-5; 8 bases fit TRBD1. With 0 bases clipped from V and 1 base from J, the junction kept 5 bases outside the gene matches. CDR3 length: 16 amino acids. CDR1 and CDR2 (germline): SGHDT, YYEEEE. The CDR3 coding sequence is TGTGCCAGCAGCTTGGGTGACAGGGGAGTCCAAGAGACCCAGTACTTC. It encodes CASSLGDRGVQETQYF. Full variable domain (remainder filled in from reference TRBV5-6 and TRBJ2-5): DAGVTQSPTHLIKTRGQQVTLRCSPKSGHDTVSWYQQALGQGPQFIFQYYEEEERQRGNFPDRFSGHQFPNYSSELNVNALLLGDSALYLCASSLGDRGVQETQYFGPGTRLLVL.

The chain recombines TRBV20-1 with TRBJ1-1, with no clear D. V lost 2 bases and J 3 bases, leaving 4 bases between the germline ends. CDR1 is DFQATT, CDR2 SNEGSKA, per germline (reference sequence). The CDR3 length is 11 residues. DNA of the CDR3: TGCAGTGCTAGATATGACACTGAAGCTTTCTTT. Residues: CSARYDTEAFF.

The chain links TRBV4-1 to TRBJ1-2; D is ambiguous. The CDR3 is 19 amino acids. V was cut by 0 bases and J by 0 bases, with 20 bases left in between. In germline, CDR1 is MGHRA, CDR2 YSYEKL. The CDR3 protein is CASSQDDREVGIANYGYTF. The CDR3 region has the DNA TGCGCCAGCAGCCAAGACGACCGGGAGGTGGGGATCGCTAACTATGGCTACACCTTC.

This clone has just a few counts. V and J are TRBV6-6 and TRBJ1-1; D not certain. The CDR3 covers 12 residues. Germline V gene lookup returns CDR1 MNHNY and CDR2 SVGAGI (reference sequence). V gave up 10 bases and J gave up 0 bases, with 9 bases separating them. CDR3 bases: TGTGCCACCTCAGGCATGAACACTGAAGCTTTCTTT. Protein sequence: CATSGMNTEAFF.

The table lists this clone with a count of one. V is TRBV29-1 and J is TRBJ2-2; D gene unclear. Germline-derived CDR1 and CDR2 are SQVTM and ANQGSEA. V lost 2 bases and J lost 5, with 6 bases in between. The CDR3 consists of 12 residues. CDR3: CSVEPLTGELFF. CDR3 bases: TGCAGCGTTGAACCACTAACCGGGGAGCTGTTTTTT.

The chain carries TRBV4-1 and TRBJ2-5; 13 nucleotides line up with TRBD2. In germline, CDR1 is MGHRA, CDR2 YSYEKL. V gave up 0 bases and J gave up 3 bases; unmatched junction bases: 7. The CDR3 loop spans 18 amino acids. The DNA of the CDR3 is TGCGCCAGCAGCCAAGATAGGGAACTAGCGGGGGGGGAAGAGACCCAGTACTTC. This gives the protein CASSQDRELAGGEETQYF.

The chain is built from TRBV6-5 and TRBJ1-4; no clear D gene. Germline CDR1 is MNHEY and CDR2 is SVGAGI. Trimming stripped 7 bases from V and 10 bases from J, with 22 bases between. The CDR3 is 15 residues long. The CDR3 loop is CASTPTKDGRGKLFF. The CDR3 nucleotides are TGTGCCAGCACTCCAACGAAGGACGGGCGGGGAAAACTGTTTTTT.

The CDR3 DNA reads as TGTGCCAGCAGTTCCCTCGGGGGCTACACCTTC. Its protein is CASSSLGGYTF. This chain connects TRBV28 to TRBJ1-2, with no clear D. With 4 bases removed from V and 8 bases from J, the gap between germline ends came to 8 bases. The CDR3 is 11 residues long. The germline CDR1 and CDR2 sequences are MDHEN and SYDVKM.

The chain joins TRBV2 to TRBJ1-1; TRBD1 aligns across 9 bases. CDR3 length equals 16 residues. With 2 bases clipped from V and 0 bases from J, the junction kept 4 bases outside the gene matches. Germline-derived CDR1 and CDR2 are SNHLY and FYNNEI. The CDR3 protein is CASSEFTGGLNTEAFF. Here the CDR3 DNA reads TGTGCCAGCAGTGAATTTACAGGGGGCTTGAACACTGAAGCTTTCTTT. The complete variable domain, with remaining parts taken from reference TRBV2 and TRBJ1-1, reads EPEVTQTPSHQVTQMGQEVILRCVPISNHLYFYWYRQILGQKVEFLVSFYNNEISEKSEIFDDQFSVERPDGSNFTLKIRSTKLEDSAMYFCASSEFTGGLNTEAFFGQGTRLTVV.

This chain joins TRBV2 and TRBJ1-1; D is perhaps TRBD1 (6 bases). Germline CDR1 SNHLY, CDR2 FYNNEI. Trimming took off 8 bases at V and 2 bases at J, with 12 bases between the two ends. The length of the CDR3 is 13 residues. CDR3 nucleotides: TGTGCCAGCCGGAGGACAGTCAACACTGAAGCTTTCTTT. It translates to CASRRTVNTEAFF. Combining the CDR3 with reference TRBV2 and TRBJ1-1 gives the whole variable domain EPEVTQTPSHQVTQMGQEVILRCVPISNHLYFYWYRQILGQKVEFLVSFYNNEISEKSEIFDDQFSVERPDGSNFTLKIRSTKLEDSAMYFCASRRTVNTEAFFGQGTRLTVV.

The chain couples TRBV6-5 to TRBJ1-5, with D possibly matching TRBD1 (6 bases). CDR1 is MNHEY, CDR2 SVGAGI, per germline. V lost 6 bases to trimming and J lost 2 bases, with 11 bases between them. The CDR3 runs to 14 residues. The CDR3 DNA follows: TGTGCCAGCAGAAAACCAGGGGGCAATCAGCCCCAGCATTTT. It specifies CASRKPGGNQPQHF.

The CDR3 bases are TGTGCCAGCTCACCACTACAGGCTGACGGAAACACCATATATTTT. This gives the protein CASSPLQADGNTIYF. The genes are TRBV18 and TRBJ1-3, with D possibly TRBD1 on 5 matching bases. Germline values: CDR1 KGHSH, CDR2 LQKENI. The V end was cut by 1 base, the J end by 4 bases, with 11 bases between. The CDR3 covers 15 residues.

This rearrangement joins TRBV6-5 to TRBJ2-1, with D tentatively TRBD1 (5 bases). V dropped 4 bases and J dropped 0 bases, with 10 bases sitting between them. Germline V CDR1 and CDR2: MNHEY, SVGAGI. This CDR3 region has 15 residues. CDR3 sequence reads: CASSSPRDSYNEQFF. The CDR3, as DNA: TGTGCCAGCAGTTCACCCAGGGACTCCTACAATGAGCAGTTCTTC.

On this clone: Other DNA sequences in this specimen translate into the identical CDR3. The gene calls are TRBV12-3 or TRBV12-4 and TRBJ2-3; tentatively, D is TRBD1 (5 bases). This CDR3 has 12 amino acids. V was cut by 3 bases and J by 5 bases, with 6 bases left in between. The CDR3 loop is CASSFTGDTQYF. In DNA form, the CDR3 reads TGTGCCAGCAGTTTTACAGGAGATACGCAGTATTTT.

The chain employs TRBV9 and TRBJ2-3, with TRBD1 matching over 12 bases. CDR1 and CDR2 (germline): SGDLS, YYNGEE. The CDR3 contains 15 residues. Trimming at V came to 2 bases and at J to 4 bases, leaving 2 bases not matched to a gene. The chain's CDR3 is CASSVRDRGPDTQYF. The CDR3 nucleotides are TGTGCCAGCAGCGTCCGGGACAGGGGGCCAGATACGCAGTATTTT.

The chain combines TRBV19 with TRBJ1-4; D uncertain. Germline V lookup: CDR1 LNHDA, CDR2 SQIVND (reference sequence). This CDR3 is 16 amino acids long. Deletions cut 1 base from V and 5 bases from J, with 14 bases between. The CDR3 spells CASSIGALGMNEKLFF. The DNA of the CDR3 is TGTGCCAGTAGTATAGGGGCCCTCGGGATGAATGAAAAACTGTTTTTT.

This chain links TRBV5-4 with TRBJ1-1, with 7 positions matching TRBD1. V lost 3 bases, J lost 5 bases, and 10 bases stayed unmatched. This CDR3 has 15 amino acids. Germline values: CDR1 SGHNT, CDR2 YYREEE (reference sequence). In DNA, the CDR3 is TGTGCCAGCAGCTCTGGGACAGCCCCGGAGACTGAAGCTTTCTTT. As protein: CASSSGTAPETEAFF.

The chain uses TRBV19 and TRBJ1-1; TRBD1 matches 8 bases. There are 15 residues in the CDR3. In germline, CDR1 is LNHDA, CDR2 SQIVND (reference sequence). With 6 bases clipped from V and 2 bases from J, the junction kept 8 bases outside the gene matches. Here the CDR3 reads CASRPNDRGNTEAFF. The CDR3 DNA is TGTGCCAGTAGACCCAACGACAGGGGAAACACTGAAGCTTTCTTT.